The present T cell receptor (beta chain) was sequenced within a study of response to subunit inactivated influenza vaccine. A single record per CDR3 protein comes from TCRdb applying MiXCR to the RT-PCR reads. The sample carries 200,000 to 250,000 distinct CDR3 sequences, 10% to 15% recorded once. This CDR3 has 16 residues. Unmatched junction bases numbered 11, after V lost 3 bases and J lost 2 bases. Germline assignment: CDR1 DFQATT and CDR2 SNEGSKA (reference sequence). This sequence joins TRBV20-1 and TRBJ2-7, with TRBD2 matching 9 bases. Sequencing was performed on non-naive T cells sorted from PBMCs, taken approximately 15 days before vaccination. This receptor was identified in a man aged 45 to 65 who received an inactivated influenza vaccine. The DNA of the CDR3 is TGCAGTGCTAGGGGCAGTCTAGCGGGATCCCCCTACGAGCAGTACTTC. Translating gives CSARGSLAGSPYEQYF.